The clone carrying this T cell receptor beta chain was recorded at least ten times. Its antigen is undetermined. V lost 6 bases to trimming and J lost 1 base, with 9 bases between them. This CDR3 is 13 amino acids long. These data belong to a study of T cells in Graves' hyperthyroidism and ophthalmopathy. Study findings and constraints: Model-based prediction identified ophthalmopathy a median roughly 6.1 months prior to its onset.

The TCR beta CDR3 regions underwent amplification using RNA transcripts as the source. Using the HTBI primer set, a first-round RT-PCR was run on the TCR CDR3. From the multiplex PCR reads, TCRdb called clonotypes with MiXCR, one entry per CDR3 protein. The sample yields hundreds of thousands of distinct CDR3 sequences, approximately 15% seen once. Sampled blood dates from first hyperthyroidism diagnosis, and it precedes any ophthalmopathy symptoms. The rearrangement uses TRBV12-3 or TRBV12-4 and TRBJ2-5; D call uncertain. The material sequenced was blood. This receptor was obtained from a young woman with Graves' hyperthyroidism that later progressed to Graves' ophthalmopathy. CDR3 nucleotide sequence: TGTGCCAGCAGCGTCAGGTTCCAAGAGACCCAGTACTTC. This gives the protein CASSVRFQETQYF.